The entry below gives a single T cell receptor (beta chain) sequence along with its context. What it binds is unknown. Germline V gene sequence: CDR1 SGHDT, CDR2 YYEEEE. The CDR3 runs to 15 residues. V shed 2 bases and J shed 3 bases, with 11 bases lying between them. Library construction for TCR beta used iRepertoire HTBI primers and Arm-PCR of CDR3 regions. TCRdb called the multiplex PCR reads again in MiXCR, with one record for every CDR3 protein. The sample holds some 370,000 distinct CDR3 sequences; less than 25% are singletons and the top ten take under 25%. Sample time point: persistent/refractory GD, antithyroid drugs over 5 years with positive TRAb. Generation of the TCR library employed RNA extracted from PBMCs. These data come from a study of regulatory T cells in long-lasting Graves disease. Findings and caveats of the study: Small numbers of samples may have cut accuracy.

The TCR sequence derives from a female donor with Graves disease. The chain has TRBV5-6 and TRBJ2-2; D ambiguous. The input for sequencing was peripheral blood mononuclear cells (PBMCs), taken when the disease was refractory, from a patient treated with antithyroid drugs. Written as DNA, the CDR3 is TGTGCCAGCAGCTTATATCGGAGTGACACCGGGGAGCTGTTTTTT. Translated, it gives CASSLYRSDTGELFF. The whole variable domain, filled in from reference TRBV5-6 and TRBJ2-2, reads DAGVTQSPTHLIKTRGQQVTLRCSPKSGHDTVSWYQQALGQGPQFIFQYYEEEERQRGNFPDRFSGHQFPNYSSELNVNALLLGDSALYLCASSLYRSDTGELFFGEGSRLTVL.